What follows are 17 T cell receptor beta chains derived from one specimen sequenced in a study of long-term antiretroviral therapy in people with HIV. An immunoSEQ assay, version v3.0, was performed at survey level. Libraries were prepared by immunoSEQ multiplex PCR; TCRdb keeps only in-frame clonotypes and omits some of them. The sample shows 15,000 to 20,000 clones, around nine tenths of them seen only once. The specimen comprised unsorted PBMCs, sampled 0.3 years after starting antiretroviral therapy. These receptor sequences come from a man in his sixties with HIV.

This clone was seen just once. The rearrangement uses TRBV7-2 and TRBJ1-3; D is possibly TRBD1 (6 bases). Per germline, CDR1 SGHTA and CDR2 FQGNSA. The V gene lost 1 base and the J gene lost 6 bases, with 10 bases spanning the gap. The CDR3 length is 14 residues. Here the CDR3 reads CASSLGQAPNTIYF. For the CDR3, the DNA is TGTGCCAGCAGCTTAGGACAGGCGCCAAACACCATATATTTT.

The rearrangement links TRBV5-5 to TRBJ1-6; possible D gene TRBD1, 5 bases. Trimming took off 4 bases at V and 3 bases at J, with 14 bases between the two ends. CDR3 length: 16 amino acids. Germline CDR1 reads SGHKS; CDR2 reads YYEKEE (reference sequence). In nucleotides, the CDR3 is TGTGCCAGCAGCCCGGGTTCAGGGTTCTATAATTCACCCCTCCACTTT. As protein: CASSPGSGFYNSPLHF.

This chain joins TRBV6-5 and TRBJ2-5; D gene ambiguous. Germline V gene lookup returns CDR1 MNHEY and CDR2 SVGAGI. The CDR3 runs to 13 residues. V was clipped by 4 bases and J by 5 bases, with 11 bases between them. CDR3 residues: CASSFPGSETQYF. CDR3 DNA sequence: TGTGCCAGCAGTTTCCCGGGCTCGGAGACCCAGTACTTC.

V usage is TRBV5-1 and J usage is TRBJ2-3; the D call may be TRBD1 or TRBD2 (5 bases each). CDR3 length: 15 amino acids. The germline gives CDR1 SGHRS, CDR2 YFSETQ. Trimming removed 4 bases at V and 2 bases at J, with 14 bases between. CDR3 nucleotide sequence: TGCGCCAGCAGCCCGGTAGGGGACCACACAGATACGCAGTATTTT. It yields the protein CASSPVGDHTDTQYF.

The CDR3 sequence: CASTGTDYGYTF. The CDR3, as DNA: TGTGCCAGCACCGGGACGGACTATGGCTACACCTTC. The rearrangement links TRBV28 to TRBJ1-2; D might be TRBD1 (5 bases). Germline V gene data show CDR1 as MDHEN and CDR2 as SYDVKM. This CDR3 has 12 amino acids. Deletions cut 7 bases from V and 3 bases from J, with 9 bases between.

The chain uses TRBV7-9 and TRBJ2-7; 7 bases align to TRBD1. Trimming removed 5 bases from V and 5 bases from J; junction bases left unmatched: 3. The CDR3 is made up of 12 amino acids. Germline lookup yields CDR1 SEHNR and CDR2 FQNEAQ (reference sequence). The CDR3 loop reads CASSGQVDEQYF. CDR3 DNA: TGTGCCAGCAGCGGACAGGTGGACGAGCAGTACTTC.

The rearrangement links TRBV18 to TRBJ2-3; 8 nucleotides agree with TRBD1. Germline CDR1 reads KGHSH; CDR2 reads LQKENI. The CDR3 loop spans 16 amino acids. V dropped 3 bases and J dropped 1; count of bases not matched to a gene: 6. CDR3 in DNA: TGTGCCAGCTCACCCCAGGGGGCGTATGGCACAGATACGCAGTATTTT. Amino acid sequence: CASSPQGAYGTDTQYF. Based on the CDR3 plus reference TRBV18 and TRBJ2-3, the full variable domain is NAGVMQNPRHLVRRRGQEARLRCSPMKGHSHVYWYRQLPEEGLKFMVYLQKENIIDESGMPKERFSAEFPKEGPSILRIQQVVRGDSAAYFCASSPQGAYGTDTQYFGPGTRLTVL.

V gene TRBV29-1 combines with J gene TRBJ1-3; D may be TRBD1 (5 bases). V gave up 5 bases and J gave up 1 base, with 9 bases separating them. The CDR3 is made up of 13 amino acids. From germline, CDR1 is SQVTM and CDR2 ANQGSEA. CDR3 sequence: CSVIRESGNTIYF. In nucleotides, the CDR3 is TGCAGCGTTATCAGGGAATCTGGAAACACCATATATTTT.

J is TRBJ2-3 and V is TRBV9; no clear D gene. CDR1 and CDR2 (germline): SGDLS, YYNGEE. Trimming removed 3 bases at V and 5 bases at J, with 16 bases between. The CDR3 sequence is 15 residues long. The CDR3, as DNA: TGTGCCAGCAGCGCGAAAAAGAGGCTAGTAGATACGCAGTATTTT. Its translation: CASSAKKRLVDTQYF.

The V gene is TRBV23-1, the J gene TRBJ2-1; 8 bases are shared with TRBD1. TRBV23-1 is an open reading frame, and its role is uncertain. V was clipped by 4 bases and J by 8 bases; unmatched bases: 10. The CDR3 is 15 residues long. This CDR3 is CASSLRTGLVDEQFF. The CDR3 DNA is TGCGCCAGCAGTCTTAGGACAGGGTTGGTAGATGAGCAGTTCTTC.

The gene calls are TRBV10-3 and TRBJ2-7; D unresolved. CDR3 size: 12 residues. Germline V CDR1 and CDR2: ENHRY, SYGVKD. With 6 bases removed from V and 4 bases from J, the gap between germline ends came to 10 bases. As DNA, the CDR3 is TGTGCCATCAGAGCCCGTGGGTACGAGCAGTACTTC. Protein: CAIRARGYEQYF.

The rearrangement uses TRBV5-1 and TRBJ2-6; 14 bases agree with TRBD2. With V trimmed by 4 bases and J by 0 bases, 3 bases remained unmatched. The CDR3 length is 18 residues. CDR1 and CDR2 from the germline V gene are SGHRS and YFSETQ. The CDR3 reads CASSPGLAGVSGANVLTF. Here the CDR3 DNA reads TGCGCCAGCAGCCCGGGACTAGCGGGAGTCTCTGGGGCCAACGTCCTGACTTTC.

The gene calls are TRBV7-2 and TRBJ2-3; D uncertain. Germline CDR1 and CDR2: SGHTA and FQGNSA. With 5 bases removed from V and 8 bases from J, the gap between germline ends came to 11 bases. This CDR3 region has 12 residues. The CDR3 loop is CASSPQALTQYF. The DNA of the CDR3 is TGTGCCAGCAGCCCCCAGGCACTTACGCAGTATTTT. Complete variable domain (other parts from reference TRBV7-2 and TRBJ2-3): GAGVSQSPSNKVTEKGKDVELRCDPISGHTALYWYRQSLGQGLEFLIYFQGNSAPDKSGLPSDRFSAERTGGSVSTLTIQRTQQEDSAVYLCASSPQALTQYFGPGTRLTVL.

By share, this clone ranks as medium-sized. J is TRBJ1-2 and V is TRBV9, with D possibly being TRBD1 (5 bases). The CDR3 runs to 12 residues. Germline V gene data show CDR1 as SGDLS and CDR2 as YYNGEE. The V end was cut by 0 bases, the J end by 5 bases, with 5 bases between. The CDR3 nucleotides are TGTGCCAGCAGCGTAGGGGGGTATGGCTACACCTTC. Protein product: CASSVGGYGYTF.

This clone appeared once. This chain's CDR3 is CASSLQTVNNSPLHF. The CDR3 nucleotides read TGTGCCAGCAGCTTACAGACAGTTAATAATTCACCCCTCCACTTT. The rearrangement uses TRBV11-2 and TRBJ1-6; maybe TRBD1 (5 bases). V was clipped by 2 bases and J by 5 bases, with 10 bases between them. This CDR3 contains 15 residues. Germline loops: CDR1 SGHAT, CDR2 FQNNGV.

In this sample, this clone turned up once. The J gene is TRBJ2-5, the V gene TRBV2; 8 bases match TRBD2. V lost 8 bases, J lost 4 bases, and 6 bases stayed unmatched. The CDR3 length is 13 residues. Germline CDR1 is SNHLY and CDR2 is FYNNEI. CDR3: CASVGGLAETQYF. In DNA form, the CDR3 reads TGTGCCAGCGTTGGTGGACTAGCAGAGACCCAGTACTTC.

This sequence joins TRBV6-6 and TRBJ2-7; no definite D call. CDR1 is MNHNY and CDR2 is SVGAGI in the germline V gene (reference sequence). Trimming removed 5 bases from V and 3 bases from J, with 8 bases in between. This CDR3 region has 12 residues. CDR3 bases: TGTGCCAGCAGTCCCGCTGTCTACGAGCAGTACTTC. It codes for CASSPAVYEQYF.